This paragraph covers one T cell receptor (beta chain) sequence. J was trimmed by 0 bases and V by 6 bases; bases with no gene match: 7. This CDR3 comprises 16 residues. The germline CDR1 and CDR2 sequences are MGHDK and SYGVNS. These data come from a study of blood T cell repertoires in COVID-19. Turning to the study itself: T cells, B-cell-depleted T cells, or PBMCs supplied cDNA or gDNA.

Participant ages covered roughly 18 to 89 years across about 22 US areas. Grouping used clinical history reported by participants in a survey and questionnaire. In the authors' workflow: The assay estimated nucleated cells by amplifying reference gene primers. Profiled with immunoSEQ multiplex PCR; TCRdb holds only in-frame clones, not every one. Clone size and V and J calls were adopted from that table, with D and trimming inferred from the DNA. The table lists approximately 280,000 clones, around 91% of them singletons. This sequence originates from a woman under 30 with acute COVID-19. V usage is TRBV25-1 and J usage is TRBJ1-5, with TRBD1 matching over 8 bases. Sequencing was carried out using PBMCs or T cells enriched from blood (not recorded which). The CDR3 DNA reads TGTGCCAGCAGCTCCGGGACAGGCTTTAGCAATCAGCCCCAGCATTTT. Its protein product is CASSSGTGFSNQPQHF.